Sequencing of this TCR beta chain was carried out in a study of cytomegalovirus exposure and HLA in healthy donors (TCRdb year 2017). Study-level background: According to a later analysis, the roughly 130 validation repertoires were produced on the same platform as the 666 repertoires of the first cohort. The study was designed to test whether signatures of past pathogen exposure could be identified by cataloging public T cell receptors. In addition to the first cohort of roughly 700 subjects, a separate validation cohort of 130 or so different subjects was used. The study combined high-throughput TCR immunosequencing, statistical association of individual TCRs with disease status, and machine learning to predict cytomegalovirus infection status. Beyond this particular receptor, the publication reports: Across donors, most TCR sequences were observed very rarely, whereas some public TCRs were present in many individuals. The classifier was reported to diagnose cytomegalovirus status with high specificity and sensitivity in both the original and validation cohorts. Subsequent analysis determined that TCRs grouped into clusters in the first cohort also showed a tendency toward co-occurrence across the 120 or so validation repertoires, and 85% to 95% of cluster scores exceeded 0. In vitro tests confirmed that a few of the cytomegalovirus-associated TCR beta chains recognize cytomegalovirus antigens. In the study, approximately 160 TCR beta chains were listed as associated with cytomegalovirus. It was suggested by the authors that the approach could potentially be generalized to other disease states and immunological phenotypes. A later analysis had no HLA typing for the validation cohort, so co-occurrence there was scored across all 130 or so repertoires.

The library was built by means of the immunoSEQ multiplex PCR assay. The paper's processing steps were these. To diagnose cytomegalovirus status from the catalog of TCR beta chain sequences, a statistical classification framework was built. The source is immuneACCESS, and TCRdb retained only in-frame sequences with V and J called. Part of the clones is not carried over; for the studies checked, unresolved V genes explain less than half of this, and the remainder is unexplained. V and J calls plus clone size are reproduced from that table; the DNA served to infer D and trimming. The sample records approximately 190,000 clones, more than 80% of which are singletons. The ten top clones hold less than 9% of the sample. Concerning this clone itself: The antigen it recognizes is unknown. Per-base quality was not reported, and no clone a single base away is much larger than it.

The donors belonged to the validation cohort of over a hundred subjects, which was separate from the roughly 670-subject first cohort. Sequences SGHTA (CDR1) and FQGNSA (CDR2) are obtained from the germline V gene. The CDR3 runs 17 residues from the cysteine to the phenylalanine. Kept here is only the CDR3 DNA, which spans 51 bases and is read in frame from base 1. V trim: 2 bases; J trim: 13 bases; unmatched bases: 16. Recombination connected TRBV7-2 to TRBJ2-1; TRBD2 matches 11 bases in the middle. The receptor was derived from a man younger than 35 in good health and CMV-seropositive. The source material was PBMCs. Read as DNA, the sequence is TGTGCCAGCAGCTTATCGGTAGCGGGAGGGCCGAGAGTCGACCAGTTCTTC. This sequence encodes CASSLSVAGGPRVDQFF.